This is a list of T cell receptor beta chains from one sample in a study of cytomegalovirus exposure and HLA in healthy donors. Repertoires were generated with immunoSEQ multiplex PCR, while TCRdb's copy carries only in-frame clones and drops some. Of under 200,000 clones listed, roughly 85% are singletons. The sample was PBMCs. These receptor sequences come from a man in his forties or fifties in good health and CMV-seronegative. Each CDR3 is given with its conserved first and last residue. A D gene is named only where the DNA matches it firmly. Clone size appears in some rows only: once, few, many, or a class for an expanded clone.

CDR3nt | CDR3aa | j_gene | abundance | d_gene | v_gene
TGTGCCACCAGCAAAGGGACAGGTCGAGGATCCTATGGCTACACCTTC | CATSKGTGRGSYGYTF | TRBJ1-2 | . | TRBD1 | TRBV15
TGTGCCAGCAGCTTACGGGACAGGGTACGCGAGCAGTACTTC | CASSLRDRVREQYF | TRBJ2-7 | . | TRBD1 | TRBV11-1
TGTGCCAGCAGCCCTAGAAGAGGTTACGAGCAGTACTTC | CASSPRRGYEQYF | TRBJ2-7 | . | . | TRBV11-2
TGTGCCAGCAGCTCCGGGACAAGCTCCTACAATGAGCAATTCTTC | CASSSGTSSYNEQFF | TRBJ2-1 | . | . | TRBV5-4
TGTGCCAGCAGCCTATTATTGCGAGCGGGAGGCTACGAGCAGTACTTC | CASSLLLRAGGYEQYF | TRBJ2-7 | . | TRBD2 | TRBV4-2
TGTGCCAGCCGGGGGGCGGATAGCTCTGGAAACACCATATATTTT | CASRGADSSGNTIYF | TRBJ1-3 | few | . | TRBV19
TGTGCCAGTAGTCCCCGCGGGCGGGGTTCAAACTACGAGCAGTACTTC | CASSPRGRGSNYEQYF | TRBJ2-7 | . | . | TRBV19
TGTGCCATCAGTGATCCTGGACTAGCGAAGAACACCGGGGAGCTGTTTTTT | CAISDPGLAKNTGELFF | TRBJ2-2 | . | TRBD2 | TRBV10-3
TGCGCCAGCAGCCCGTTTATGAACACTGAAGCTTTCTTT | CASSPFMNTEAFF | TRBJ1-1 | once | . | TRBV5-1
TGTGCCAGCAGCTTAATCCCGCGGGACCCCTACGAGCAGTACTTC | CASSLIPRDPYEQYF | TRBJ2-7 | . | . | TRBV7-8
TGTGCCAGCAGAGGGGACACCGGCTACACCTTC | CASRGDTGYTF | TRBJ1-2 | . | . | TRBV6-1
TGCAGCGTTGGATTGGAGGATGGCTACACCTTC | CSVGLEDGYTF | TRBJ1-2 | few | . | TRBV29-1
TGTGCCAGCACCCTAAACGGAGGGGGCACAGATACGCAGTATTTT | CASTLNGGGTDTQYF | TRBJ2-3 | . | . | TRBV7-2
TGTGCCAGCGGCCTGGACAGGGGCGGCTATGGCTACACCTTC | CASGLDRGGYGYTF | TRBJ1-2 | . | TRBD1 | TRBV6-5
TGTGCCAGCAGCCTCCTAGGACAGGACTCTGGAAACACCATATATTTT | CASSLLGQDSGNTIYF | TRBJ1-3 | . | TRBD1 | TRBV14
TGTGCCAGCAGTTACGCACAGACCTACGAGCAGTACTTC | CASSYAQTYEQYF | TRBJ2-7 | . | . | TRBV6-6
TGTGCCAGCAGTTTGGGAGACACCACCTACGAGCAGTACTTC | CASSLGDTTYEQYF | TRBJ2-7 | . | . | TRBV28
TGTGCCAGCTCTATCTCGGACAGGGCAGATACGCAGTATTTT | CASSISDRADTQYF | TRBJ2-3 | . | TRBD1 | TRBV18
TGTGCCAGCATAGGTCAGGGTGGCAATCAGCCCCAGCATTTT | CASIGQGGNQPQHF | TRBJ1-5 | . | . | TRBV2
TGTGCCAGCAGCGTAGCTTGGCAGGAAGAGACCCAGTACTTC | CASSVAWQEETQYF | TRBJ2-5 | . | . | TRBV9
TGTGCCACCCAATGGGCCCTTCCCGGAGGTCAGCCCCAGCATTTT | CATQWALPGGQPQHF | TRBJ1-5 | . | . | TRBV15
TGTGCCAGCAGCTTAGTTGGAGGCACAGATACGCAGTATTTT | CASSLVGGTDTQYF | TRBJ2-3 | . | . | TRBV7-9
TGTGCCAGCAGCTATAGGGACTCTGGGGGTTCCCAGCATTTT | CASSYRDSGGSQHF | TRBJ1-5 | . | . | TRBV28
TGCGCTACAGCAAGAGATAAGAACAATGAGCAGTTCTTC | CATARDKNNEQFF | TRBJ2-1 | . | . | TRBV10-1
TGTGCCAGCAGCCCCTCTCGGGCTAGCGGGAGAAATGAGCAGTTCTTC | CASSPSRASGRNEQFF | TRBJ2-1 | . | TRBD2 | TRBV7-2
TGTGCCAGCAGCTCGGCGACAGGGAGCAACTACGAGCAGTACTTC | CASSSATGSNYEQYF | TRBJ2-7 | . | TRBD1 | TRBV7-8
TGTGCCAGCTCACTCAAGGAGGGCGGATGGGAGACCCAGTACTTC | CASSLKEGGWETQYF | TRBJ2-5 | once | . | TRBV18
TGTGCCAGCGGCGGGTGGGTAGCGGGGGGGAGCTCCTACAATGAGCAGTTCTTC | CASGGWVAGGSSYNEQFF | TRBJ2-1 | . | TRBD2 | TRBV27
TGTGCCAGCAGCGTCAGACTAGCGGGAGGCTCCGGGGAGCTGTTTTTT | CASSVRLAGGSGELFF | TRBJ2-2 | . | TRBD2 | TRBV9
TGTGCCACCAGCAGAGATTTAACGGGACAGCTACCCTACGAGCAGTACTTC | CATSRDLTGQLPYEQYF | TRBJ2-7 | . | TRBD1 | TRBV15
TGTGCCAGTAGTTTTACTGGGGCCGGGGGGACCCAGTACTTC | CASSFTGAGGTQYF | TRBJ2-5 | . | . | TRBV19
TGCGCCAGCAGCTTGACTAGCGGGAGTCGGGAGACCCAGTACTTC | CASSLTSGSRETQYF | TRBJ2-5 | . | TRBD2 | TRBV5-1
TGTGCCAGCAGGGATGGGACAGGGGGGTTGTCGCCCCAGCATTTT | CASRDGTGGLSPQHF | TRBJ1-5 | . | TRBD1 | TRBV2
TGTGCCAGCAGTTTCTCCAATCAGCCCCAGCATTTT | CASSFSNQPQHF | TRBJ1-5 | . | . | TRBV28
TGTGCCAGCAGTTTATTGGGGAGGCAGACCCAGTACTTC | CASSLLGRQTQYF | TRBJ2-5 | . | . | TRBV28